Below, 20 T cell receptor beta chains from the same sample are listed, as sequenced in a study of blood T cell repertoires in COVID-19. Clones were sequenced by immunoSEQ multiplex PCR, and TCRdb holds only the in-frame ones, with some missing. Seen here are 15,000 to 20,000 clones, approximately 80% observed once, and the top ten hold around 26%. The sequenced sample consisted of peripheral blood. The receptor set was obtained from a woman in her 70s with active COVID-19.

The sample holds a few counts of this clone. This CDR3 reads CASSLGSSGSPYEQYF. DNA of the CDR3: TGTGCCAGCAGCTTAGGGAGTAGCGGGAGCCCCTACGAGCAGTACTTC. The genes are TRBV7-9 and TRBJ2-7; 9 nucleotides line up with TRBD2. Trimming took 1 base from V and 2 from J; bases not matched to a gene: 6. In germline, CDR1 is SEHNR, CDR2 FQNEAQ (reference sequence). This CDR3 is 16 amino acids long. The full variable domain, completed using reference TRBV7-9 and TRBJ2-7, is DTGVSQNPRHKITKRGQNVTFRCDPISEHNRLYWYRQTLGQGPEFLTYFQNEAQLEKSRLLSDRFSAERPKGSFSTLEIQRTEQGDSAMYLCASSLGSSGSPYEQYFGPGTRLTVT.

The CDR3 loop is CASSLGLAVNEQFF. The CDR3 nucleotides read TGTGCCAGCAGCTTAGGACTAGCCGTCAATGAGCAGTTCTTC. J is TRBJ2-1 and V is TRBV7-9; TRBD2 matches at 7 bases. Trimming removed 1 base from V and 6 bases from J; junction bases left unmatched: 3. CDR1 is SEHNR, CDR2 FQNEAQ, per germline (reference sequence). The CDR3 has 14 residues.

This clone was picked up one time. The J gene is TRBJ2-1, the V gene TRBV19, with 10 nucleotides matching TRBD2. Looked up from germline, CDR1 is LNHDA and CDR2 is SQIVND (reference sequence). V lost 8 bases to trimming and J lost 5 bases; unmatched junction nucleotides: 9. This CDR3 has 15 amino acids. The CDR3 here is CASALAGVTNNEQFF. CDR3 DNA sequence: TGTGCCAGTGCCCTAGCGGGAGTCACCAACAATGAGCAGTTCTTC.

CDR3 in amino acids: CASRPPGGGYEKLFF. The CDR3 DNA reads TGTGCCAGTAGGCCTCCTGGGGGGGGCTATGAAAAACTGTTTTTT. This chain joins TRBV19 and TRBJ1-4; possibly TRBD1 for D (6 bases). V was pared by 6 bases and J by 6 bases, with 17 bases between. This CDR3 is built from 15 residues. CDR1 is LNHDA, CDR2 SQIVND, per germline (reference sequence).

This clone was found once. CDR3 nucleotides: TGTGCCAGCGCAGGGCCAAATGAGCAGTTCTTC. It encodes CASAGPNEQFF. The rearrangement uses TRBV28 and TRBJ2-1; weak D call: TRBD1 (5 bases). CDR1 and CDR2 (germline): MDHEN, SYDVKM. Trimming shortened V by 8 bases and J by 7 bases, and 9 bases separated the two germline ends. The CDR3 runs 11 residues.

The chain recombines TRBV7-2 with TRBJ1-6; 8 bases agree with TRBD1. V was pared by 7 bases and J by 8 bases, with 7 bases of the junction left unmatched. The CDR3 is made up of 14 amino acids. Germline CDR1 is SGHTA and CDR2 is FQGNSA. The CDR3 loop reads CASTRTGWDSPLHF. The CDR3 nucleotides read TGTGCCAGCACCCGGACAGGGTGGGATTCACCCCTCCACTTT.

This clone was seen once. V is TRBV29-1 and J is TRBJ1-4, with 8 bases identical to TRBD1. CDR1 is SQVTM, CDR2 ANQGSEA, per germline. Trimming took 6 bases from V and 8 from J; bases not matched to a gene: 8. The CDR3 runs to 13 residues. The chain's CDR3 is CSVNQGAREKLFF. The CDR3 region has the DNA TGCAGCGTGAACCAGGGGGCGCGGGAAAAACTGTTTTTT.

The chain has TRBV19 and TRBJ2-7; unclear D gene. Looked up from germline, CDR1 is LNHDA and CDR2 is SQIVND (reference sequence). This CDR3 is 16 amino acids long. With 1 base removed from V and 4 bases from J, the gap between germline ends came to 17 bases. Written as DNA, the CDR3 is TGTGCCAGTAGTATAGGTCCCCAACTCCGCATATACGAGCAGTACTTC. Translating it yields CASSIGPQLRIYEQYF.

The V call is TRBV10-3, the J call TRBJ1-2; D possibly corresponds to TRBD1 (6 bases). Trimming stripped 6 bases from V and 6 bases from J, with 17 bases between. The CDR3 extends over 14 amino acids. The germline gives CDR1 ENHRY, CDR2 SYGVKD. CDR3 DNA sequence: TGTGCCATCAGGGCCGAGACAGGAGGCGATGGCTACACCTTC. It encodes CAIRAETGGDGYTF.

This clone showed up just a few times. J is TRBJ1-2 and V is TRBV7-9; no clear D gene. CDR3 length equals 12 residues. In germline, CDR1 is SEHNR, CDR2 FQNEAQ (reference sequence). V lost 1 base, J lost 6 bases, and 6 bases lay in between. CDR3 DNA: TGTGCCAGCAGCTTAGGGGCCGATGGCTACACCTTC. This gives the protein CASSLGADGYTF.

V gene TRBV2 combines with J gene TRBJ1-2, with D unresolved. CDR3 length equals 11 residues. CDR1 SNHLY and CDR2 FYNNEI come from the germline V gene. V was shortened by 7 bases and J by 14 bases, with 17 bases between the two germline ends. The CDR3 region has the DNA TGTGCCAGCACCCAGGAACGCGACTATACCTTC. Its translation: CASTQERDYTF.

A few counts support this clone. V gene TRBV7-8 combines with J gene TRBJ1-1; tentative D call: TRBD1 (5 bases). Trimming removed 4 bases from V and 6 bases from J, with 18 bases in between. Germline CDR1 reads SGHVS; CDR2 reads FQNEAQ. This CDR3 has 15 residues. The CDR3 loop reads CASSSREGREAEAFF. CDR3 nucleotide sequence: TGTGCCAGCAGCTCCAGGGAGGGCAGGGAGGCTGAAGCTTTCTTT.

The CDR3 spells CATSDRGLYPGGANVLTF. CDR3 sequence (DNA): TGTGCCACCAGTGATAGGGGACTATACCCGGGTGGGGCCAACGTCCTGACTTTC. J is TRBJ2-6 and V is TRBV24-1, with 7 bases that match TRBD2. V shed 3 bases and J 3 bases; nucleotides not matched to a gene: 10. Germline values: CDR1 KGHDR, CDR2 SFDVKD. The CDR3 consists of 18 residues.

This rearrangement joins TRBV24-1 to TRBJ2-5, with 8 nucleotides matching TRBD2. There are 18 residues in the CDR3. Trimming cost V 2 bases and J 4 bases; bases outside gene matches: 14. CDR1 is KGHDR, CDR2 SFDVKD, per germline. CDR3 DNA: TGTGCCACCAGTGATTCCCCCTCCCGCGGCGGGAGGAGAGAGACCCAGTACTTC. It specifies CATSDSPSRGGRRETQYF.

V usage is TRBV19 and J usage is TRBJ2-1, with D hard to call. The germline V gene encodes CDR1 LNHDA and CDR2 SQIVND (reference sequence). The CDR3 length is 12 residues. Trimming stripped 3 bases from V and 5 bases from J, with 5 bases between. The CDR3 region is CASSIFHNEQFF. The CDR3 DNA is TGTGCCAGTAGTATCTTCCACAATGAGCAGTTCTTC.

V usage is TRBV6-2 or TRBV6-3 and J usage is TRBJ2-7; 7 nucleotides agree with TRBD1. The CDR3 loop spans 16 amino acids. The V segment lost 6 bases and the J segment 0 bases; nucleotides outside the gene matches: 11. CDR1 is MNHEY and CDR2 is SVGEGT in the germline V gene. Here the CDR3 reads CASSTPRDRSSYEQYF. The CDR3 coding sequence is TGTGCCAGCAGCACCCCCCGGGACAGAAGCTCCTACGAGCAGTACTTC.

V usage is TRBV13 and J usage is TRBJ2-3; D may be TRBD2 (6 bases). The CDR3 is 15 residues long. The V gene's germline CDR1 is PRHDT and CDR2 FYEKMQ (reference sequence). V lost 5 bases and J 7 bases, leaving 19 bases between the germline ends. CDR3 sequence: CASSGGTDLENTQYF. CDR3 DNA: TGTGCCAGCAGCGGGGGGACGGACCTCGAAAATACGCAGTATTTT.

The gene calls are TRBV11-2 and TRBJ2-2; 7 positions match TRBD2. V lost 1 base and J lost 9; bases outside the gene matches: 11. CDR3 length: 16 amino acids. CDR1 is SGHAT and CDR2 is FQNNGV in the germline V gene. The CDR3 here is CASSLGGVGAGRELFF. Here the CDR3 DNA reads TGTGCCAGCAGCTTAGGTGGTGTCGGAGCGGGGAGGGAGCTGTTTTTT.

This sequence joins TRBV9 and TRBJ2-1; 7 bases map to TRBD1. Germline values: CDR1 SGDLS, CDR2 YYNGEE. The V segment lost 3 bases and the J segment 0 bases; nucleotides outside the gene matches: 21. The CDR3 length is 21 residues. The chain's CDR3 is CASSERLFRDSLPSSYNEQFF. For the CDR3, the DNA is TGTGCCAGCAGCGAACGACTTTTCCGGGACAGCCTCCCGAGCTCCTACAATGAGCAGTTCTTC.

This clone was observed once. The chain couples TRBV5-1 to TRBJ2-3, with D tentatively TRBD2 (5 bases). The CDR3 contains 14 residues. V dropped 0 bases and J dropped 3 bases, with 8 bases sitting between them. The germline gives CDR1 SGHRS, CDR2 YFSETQ. The CDR3 coding sequence is TGCGCCAGCAGCTTGGGTACGGGAACAGATACGCAGTATTTT. Its protein product is CASSLGTGTDTQYF.